One sample yielded the 7 T cell receptor beta chains listed below, sequenced in a study of control samples from healthy donors and cancer patients. The table came from immunoSEQ multiplex PCR; TCRdb's copy has only in-frame clones and leaves some out. The sample holds 95,000 to 150,000 clones, roughly 92% seen once. The sample consisted of blood. All receptors come from a woman younger than 30 in good health.

The rearrangement links TRBV18 to TRBJ2-7; TRBD2 aligns across 8 bases. V was clipped by 1 base and J by 2 bases; unmatched bases: 16. Germline V gene sequence: CDR1 KGHSH, CDR2 LQKENI. This CDR3 contains 19 residues. The DNA of the CDR3 is TGTGCCAGCTCACCACGAAACGGGGGGGCGCCCGGCACCACCTACGAGCAGTACTTC. This sequence encodes CASSPRNGGAPGTTYEQYF.

The rearrangement joins TRBV15 to TRBJ1-1; the D gene is possibly TRBD1 (5 bases). Trimming removed 0 bases from V and 7 bases from J, with 15 bases in between. This CDR3 spans 15 amino acids. Germline V gene sequence: CDR1 LNHNV, CDR2 YYDKDF (reference sequence). The CDR3, as DNA: TGTGCCACCAGCAGAGACTGGGCGGGGGTAAATGAAGCTTTCTTT. It codes for CATSRDWAGVNEAFF.

This clone was found once. The chain is built from TRBV5-5 and TRBJ1-5; 7 bases are a match to TRBD1. Germline lookup yields CDR1 SGHKS and CDR2 YYEKEE (reference sequence). The V segment lost 5 bases and the J segment 6 bases; nucleotides outside the gene matches: 8. The CDR3 totals 14 residues. The CDR3 region is CASSLDRDRQPQHF. The CDR3 nucleotides read TGTGCCAGCAGTCTTGACAGGGACCGTCAGCCCCAGCATTTT.

The chain joins TRBV7-2 to TRBJ2-7, with 9 bases aligning to TRBD1. V was pared by 7 bases and J by 5 bases, with 15 bases of the junction left unmatched. CDR3 length equals 16 residues. The germline V gene encodes CDR1 SGHTA and CDR2 FQGNSA. This chain's CDR3 is CASTDAPGQGRDEQYF. The CDR3 coding sequence is TGTGCCAGCACCGACGCTCCGGGACAGGGTAGAGACGAGCAGTACTTC.

The chain uses TRBV28 and TRBJ2-7; D unresolved. CDR1 MDHEN and CDR2 SYDVKM come from the germline V gene. V was trimmed by 6 bases and J by 3 bases, leaving 6 bases between them. The CDR3 covers 11 residues. The CDR3 here is CASSFGYEQYF. The CDR3 bases are TGTGCCAGCAGCTTCGGCTACGAGCAGTACTTC.

The CDR3: CSVRPGQIQETQYF. The DNA for the CDR3 is TGCAGCGTGCGACCGGGACAGATACAAGAGACCCAGTACTTC. The V and J genes are TRBV29-1 and TRBJ2-5; 7 nucleotides line up with TRBD1. The V and J ends lost 6 bases and 2 bases, in that order; junction bases with no gene match: 9. CDR1 and CDR2 (germline): SQVTM, ANQGSEA. CDR3 length equals 14 residues.

V and J are TRBV21-1 and TRBJ1-3. TRBV21-1 is assigned pseudogene status. This CDR3 has 15 amino acids. CDR3 in DNA: TGTGCCAGCAGCAAACGTTGGTCGGGAGGAAACACCATATATTTT. Its translation is CASSKRWSGGNTIYF.